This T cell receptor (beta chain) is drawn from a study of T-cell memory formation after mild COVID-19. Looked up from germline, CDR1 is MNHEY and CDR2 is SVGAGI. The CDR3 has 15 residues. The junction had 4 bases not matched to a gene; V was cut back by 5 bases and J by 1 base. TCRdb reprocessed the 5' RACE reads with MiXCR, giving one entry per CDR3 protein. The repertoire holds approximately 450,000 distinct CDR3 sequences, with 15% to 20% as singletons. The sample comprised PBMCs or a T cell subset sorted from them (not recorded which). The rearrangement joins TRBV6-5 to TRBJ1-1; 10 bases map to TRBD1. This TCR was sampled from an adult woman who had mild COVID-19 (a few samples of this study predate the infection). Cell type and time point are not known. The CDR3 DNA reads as TGTGCCAGCAGTGGGCGGACAGGGGGGAACACTGAAGCTTTCTTT. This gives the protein CASSGRTGGNTEAFF.